What follows describes a single TCR beta chain. The data stem from a study of blood T cell repertoires in COVID-19. Study as a whole: The cDNA or gDNA used as material had been derived from T cells, B-cell-depleted T cells, or PBMCs.

CDR3 length: 15 amino acids. Germline trimming cut 4 bases from V and 3 bases from J; bases unmatched to any gene: 3. Germline CDR1 LNHDA, CDR2 SQIVND (reference sequence). Repertoires were generated with immunoSEQ multiplex PCR, while TCRdb's copy carries only in-frame clones and drops some. The sample contains about 150,000 clones, 75% to 90% of which appear only once. This clonotype was obtained from a man younger than 35 with COVID-19, enrolled during active disease. This chain links TRBV19 with TRBJ2-7; 13 positions agree with TRBD2. Sequenced input: peripheral blood. This chain's CDR3 is CASSTGLAGVYEQYF. CDR3 bases: TGTGCCAGTAGTACAGGACTAGCGGGAGTCTACGAGCAGTACTTC.